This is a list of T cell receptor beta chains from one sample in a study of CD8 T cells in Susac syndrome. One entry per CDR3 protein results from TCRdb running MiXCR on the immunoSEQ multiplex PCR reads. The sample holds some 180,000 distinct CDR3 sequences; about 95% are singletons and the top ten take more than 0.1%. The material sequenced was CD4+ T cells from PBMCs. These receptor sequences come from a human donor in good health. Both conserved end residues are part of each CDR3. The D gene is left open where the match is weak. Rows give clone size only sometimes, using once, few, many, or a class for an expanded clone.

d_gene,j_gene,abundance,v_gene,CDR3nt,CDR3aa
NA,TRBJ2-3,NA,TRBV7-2,TGTGCCAGCAGCAGTCGTCGAGACACAGATACGCAGTATTTT,CASSSRRDTDTQYF
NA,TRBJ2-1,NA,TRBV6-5,TGTGCCAGCATGCCCCTGATGGGTGGCTACAATGAGCAGTTCTTC,CASMPLMGGYNEQFF
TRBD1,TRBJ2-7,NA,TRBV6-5,TGTGCCAGCAGTTACTTGCCCGGACAGGGGGGTGTGCAGTACTTC,CASSYLPGQGGVQYF
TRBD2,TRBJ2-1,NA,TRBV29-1,TGCAGCGTTGGGAGCGGGAGGGGTAATGAGCAGTTCTTC,CSVGSGRGNEQFF
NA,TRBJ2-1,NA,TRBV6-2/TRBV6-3,TGTGCCAGCAAAGGGGCCTACAATGAGCAGTTCTTC,CASKGAYNEQFF
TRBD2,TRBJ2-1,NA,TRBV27,TGTGCCAGCAGACGAGCCGGGACTATAAATGAGCAGTTCTTC,CASRRAGTINEQFF
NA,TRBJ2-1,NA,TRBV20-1,TGCAGTGCTAGACAGGGTGAATGGCATGAGCAGTTCTTC,CSARQGEWHEQFF
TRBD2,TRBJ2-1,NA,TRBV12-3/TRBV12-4,TGTGCCAGCAGCATCGGGAGGAATGAGCAGTTCTTC,CASSIGRNEQFF
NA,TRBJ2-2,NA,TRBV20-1,TGCAGTGGTCTGACAACCGGGGAGCTGTTTTTT,CSGLTTGELFF
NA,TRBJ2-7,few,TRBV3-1,TGTGCCAGCAGCCAAGACGGGGGCTCCTACGAGCAGTACTTC,CASSQDGGSYEQYF
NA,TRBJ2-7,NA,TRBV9,TGTGCCAGCAGCGCCCCGAGCTCCTACGAGCAGTACTTC,CASSAPSSYEQYF
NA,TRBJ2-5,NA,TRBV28,TGTGCCAGCAGTTTGACAGGGGAGGGTGAGACCCAGTACTTC,CASSLTGEGETQYF
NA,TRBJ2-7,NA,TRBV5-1,TGCGCCAGCAGTCCTCAAATACTAGGAGACCGCGAGCAGTACTTC,CASSPQILGDREQYF
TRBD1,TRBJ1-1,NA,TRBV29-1,TGCAGCGTCGAGGGGACAGGGGGAAGCGGCACTGAAGCTTTCTTT,CSVEGTGGSGTEAFF
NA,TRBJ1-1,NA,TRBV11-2,TGTGCCAGCAGCTTAGGGATTTCGAACACTGAAGCTTTCTTT,CASSLGISNTEAFF
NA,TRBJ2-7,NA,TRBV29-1,TGCAGCGTAGCAGGGGCCTACGAGCAGTACTTC,CSVAGAYEQYF
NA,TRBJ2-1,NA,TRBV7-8,TGTGCCAGCAGCTTACCCCTGCCCCCCAATGAGCAGTTCTTC,CASSLPLPPNEQFF
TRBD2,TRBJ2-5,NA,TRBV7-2,TGTGCCAGCAGCATTAGCGGGAGCGGGGAGACCCAGTACTTC,CASSISGSGETQYF
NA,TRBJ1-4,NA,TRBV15,TGTGCCACCAGCAGCCCAGGCTCAACTAATGAAAAACTGTTTTTT,CATSSPGSTNEKLFF
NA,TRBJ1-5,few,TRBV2,TGTGCCAGCAGTGATCGGTCAAATCAGCCCCAGCATTTT,CASSDRSNQPQHF
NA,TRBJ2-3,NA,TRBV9,TGTGCCAGCACCACAAGTGGAGATACGCAGTATTTT,CASTTSGDTQYF
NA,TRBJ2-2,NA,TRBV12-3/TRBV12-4,TGTGCCAGCAGTAGAGACGGGGAGCTGTTTTTT,CASSRDGELFF
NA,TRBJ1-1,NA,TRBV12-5,TGTGCTAGTGGCACGGGGGCCGGGACTGAAGCTTTCTTT,CASGTGAGTEAFF
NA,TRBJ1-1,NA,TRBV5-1,TGCGCCAGCAGCTTGACAGGGTGGGGGGACACTGAAGCTTTCTTT,CASSLTGWGDTEAFF
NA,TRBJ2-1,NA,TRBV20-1,TGCAGGCCACCCCCAGCCGGGAGCCTGTACAATGAGCAGTTCTTC,CRPPPAGSLYNEQFF
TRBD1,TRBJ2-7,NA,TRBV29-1,TGCAGCGTTGGCTGGACAGGGGATAACGAGCAGTACTTC,CSVGWTGDNEQYF
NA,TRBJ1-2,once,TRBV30,TGTGCCTGGAGTGTACGCGGAGGCGGCTATGGCTACACCTTC,CAWSVRGGGYGYTF
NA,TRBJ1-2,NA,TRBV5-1,TGCGCCAGCAGCTCCACGCCGGACACCTATGGCTACACCTTC,CASSSTPDTYGYTF
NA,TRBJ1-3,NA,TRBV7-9,TGTGCCAGCAGTTCGGACATCCGCTCTGGAAACACCATATATTTT,CASSSDIRSGNTIYF